A selection of T cell receptor beta chains follows, all from one sample in a study of shared clonotypes between healthy human individuals. Repertoires were generated with immunoSEQ multiplex PCR, while TCRdb's copy carries only in-frame clones and drops some. The table lists about 1 million clones, roughly 70% of them singletons, with roughly 1.5% in the top ten. The specimen sequenced was memory CD4+ T cells sorted from blood. The receptor set was obtained from a man between 18 and 35 years old in good health. Each CDR3 is given with its conserved first and last residue. The D gene is left open where the match is weak. Size values are once, few and many counts, or a class for expanded clones, and some rows have none.

- TRBD2 TRBJ2-5 TRBV7-9 14 CASSPEAGVETQYF TGTGCCAGCAGCCCAGAAGCGGGAGTTGAGACCCAGTACTTC
- - TRBJ2-1 TRBV7-2 12 CASGRSSNEQFF TGTGCCTCTGGGAGAAGCAGCAATGAGCAGTTCTTC
many TRBD1 TRBJ1-2 TRBV10-3 15 CAISEPRDSPYGYTF TGTGCCATCAGTGAGCCCCGGGACAGTCCGTATGGCTACACCTTC
- - TRBJ1-1 TRBV7-8 15 CASSRREGVNTEAFF TGTGCCAGCAGCCGACGGGAGGGGGTGAACACTGAAGCTTTCTTT
- - TRBJ2-1 TRBV9 12 CASSVDQGRQFF TGTGCCAGCAGCGTAGACCAGGGTCGACAGTTCTTC
- - TRBJ2-2 TRBV30 13 CACVQANTGELFF TGTGCCTGCGTACAAGCGAACACCGGGGAGCTGTTTTTT
- - TRBJ2-5 TRBV30 13 CAWSVNEGLEQYF TGTGCCTGGAGTGTAAATGAGGGGCTAGAGCAGTACTTC
- - TRBJ2-3 TRBV10-2 12 CASSEGVNTQYF TGCGCCAGCAGTGAGGGGGTCAACACGCAGTATTTT
- - TRBJ2-7 TRBV29-1 15 CSVETPDRFGYEQYF TGCAGCGTTGAAACCCCTGACAGGTTCGGCTACGAGCAGTACTTC
- - TRBJ2-7 TRBV29-1 15 CSVKRGLDTNYEQYF TGCAGCGTTAAAAGGGGCCTGGACACAAACTACGAGCAGTACTTC
many - TRBJ1-3 TRBV28 16 CASSYPTRSFEDTIYF TGTGCCAGCAGTTATCCGACCAGATCATTCGAGGACACCATATATTTT
- - TRBJ2-3 TRBV29-1 13 CSVDRGRTDTQYF TGCAGCGTTGATAGGGGAAGGACAGATACGCAGTATTTT
- - TRBJ1-3 TRBV14 13 CASSHDLGNTIYF TGTGCCAGCAGCCATGATCTGGGAAACACCATATATTTT
- - TRBJ2-2 TRBV4-3 15 CASSQDGISAGELFF TGCGCCAGCAGCCAAGATGGGATTAGCGCCGGGGAGCTGTTTTTT
- TRBD2 TRBJ2-3 TRBV5-8 16 CASSPSSGGFTDTQYF TGTGCCAGCAGCCCCTCTAGCGGGGGGTTCACAGATACGCAGTATTTT
- TRBD1 TRBJ1-6 TRBV2 16 CASRLDRVSYNSPLHF TGTGCCAGCAGACTAGACAGGGTATCCTATAATTCACCCCTCCACTTT
- - TRBJ1-5 TRBV10-3 13 CAIRSGGDQPQHF TGTGCCATCAGGAGTGGGGGGGATCAGCCCCAGCATTTT
- - TRBJ1-3 TRBV4-1 16 CASSQEGTPSGNTIYF TGCGCCAGCAGCCAAGAAGGTACCCCCTCTGGAAACACCATATATTTT
- - TRBJ1-3 TRBV2 14 CASSVSPNGNTIYF TGTGCCAGCAGTGTATCCCCTAATGGAAACACCATATATTTT
- - TRBJ1-5 TRBV28 11 CASPSNQPQHF TGTGCCAGTCCGAGCAATCAGCCCCAGCATTTT
- - TRBJ2-6 TRBV19 16 CASSIRAGAGANVLTF TGTGCCAGTAGTATAAGGGCAGGGGCCGGGGCCAACGTCCTGACTTTC
- - TRBJ2-7 TRBV4-3 15 CASSQDRAGLYEQYF TGCGCCAGCAGCCAAGATCGGGCAGGCCTCTACGAGCAGTACTTC
- TRBD2 TRBJ2-7 TRBV15 17 CATSWIISGTSSYEQYF TGTGCCACCAGCTGGATTATTAGCGGGACATCCTCCTACGAGCAGTACTTC
many - TRBJ1-2 TRBV30 10 CACFRGRYTF TGTGCCTGCTTCAGGGGTCGCTACACCTTC
- - TRBJ2-1 TRBV4-3 16 CASSQVREWGYNEQFF TGCGCCAGCAGCCAAGTACGGGAGTGGGGGTACAATGAGCAGTTCTTC
- - TRBJ1-1 TRBV30 13 CAGREGRRTEAFF TGTGCCGGAAGGGAGGGGCGAAGGACTGAAGCTTTCTTT
- - TRBJ2-6 TRBV5-1 19 CASSYGRTGPLSGANVLTF TGCGCCAGCAGCTACGGCCGAACAGGTCCCCTCTCTGGGGCCAACGTCCTGACTTTC
many - TRBJ2-4 TRBV2 11 CASSDWGIQYF TGTGCCAGCAGTGATTGGGGAATTCAGTACTTC
many - TRBJ2-3 TRBV5-6 15 CASSLVLTGTDTQYF TGTGCCAGCAGCTTGGTACTAACCGGCACAGATACGCAGTATTTT
- TRBD1 TRBJ2-7 TRBV6-1 18 CASSEFGTGASRGHEQYF TGTGCCAGCAGTGAATTCGGGACAGGGGCCTCGCGGGGGCACGAGCAGTACTTC
- TRBD1 TRBJ2-2 TRBV28 14 CASTPGTATGELFF TGTGCCAGCACCCCCGGGACAGCCACCGGGGAGCTGTTTTTT
- - TRBJ1-1 TRBV18 13 CASSPPGGTEAFF TGTGCCAGCTCACCTCCAGGAGGCACTGAAGCTTTCTTT
- - TRBJ2-5 TRBV7-8 14 CASLRLGGQETQYF TGTGCCAGCCTGAGATTGGGGGGCCAAGAGACCCAGTACTTC
- - TRBJ2-3 TRBV27 15 CASRAEGGSTDTQYF TGTGCCAGCAGGGCGGAGGGGGGGAGCACAGATACGCAGTATTTT
- - TRBJ2-7 TRBV7-9 13 CASSQSRESEQYF TGTGCCAGCAGTCAAAGCAGGGAAAGCGAGCAGTACTTC
few - TRBJ1-1 TRBV7-8 13 CASSLTQNTEAFF TGTGCCAGCAGCCTCACACAGAACACTGAAGCTTTCTTT
- - TRBJ2-3 TRBV10-3 15 CAISESSASTDTQYF TGTGCCATCAGTGAGTCTAGCGCTAGCACAGATACGCAGTATTTT
- TRBD2 TRBJ2-5 TRBV5-4 17 CASSLGISGGSQETQYF TGTGCCAGCAGCTTGGGGATTAGCGGGGGGTCACAAGAGACCCAGTACTTC
- - TRBJ1-1 TRBV7-9 14 CASSLGDMNTEAFF TGTGCCAGCAGCTTAGGGGATATGAACACTGAAGCTTTCTTT
- - TRBJ2-3 TRBV7-6 14 CASGSSLRPDTQYF TGTGCCAGCGGATCTAGTCTCCGGCCAGATACGCAGTATTTT